One T cell receptor (beta chain) is described in this entry. There is no known antigen for this receptor. Nothing much larger sits one base from this clone, and base qualities are not available. The data originate from a study of blood T cell repertoires in COVID-19 (TCRdb year 2020). Notes on the research overall: Samples covering the acute and convalescent phases of COVID-19 were provided by collaborators in the United States, Italy and Spain. The prospective study material was composed of cDNA or gDNA derived from T cells, B-cell-depleted T cells, or PBMCs. HLA class I and class II types, where available, came from metadata supplied by the sample provider rather than from assay-based typing. A freely available public database, intended as a resource for researchers studying the immune response to SARS-CoV-2, is where the repertoires were released. Subjects who had been exposed to COVID-19, were actively infected with it, or had recovered from it provided the deeply sampled blood TCRbeta repertoires that made up the dataset. Sample metadata almost always included a de-identified subject ID, COVID-19 status, age in years and sex. Samples came from the ongoing ImmuneRACE study (first 160 participants) plus 1,254 subjects from 6 global collaborators.

The immunoSEQ Assay, a bias-controlled multiplex PCR, was used to amplify TCRbeta CDR3 regions from genomic DNA. As for the authors' bioinformatics: Nucleated cell counts per sample were estimated from amplification of reference gene primers within the assay. To quantify the absolute abundance of each unique TCRbeta CDR3 rearrangement, sequence reads were collapsed and filtered. For each sample, productive Simpson clonality was calculated by taking the square root of Simpson's diversity index across productive rearrangements. TCRdb's version of the immuneACCESS table is confined to in-frame rearrangements and falls short of the full clone set. An unresolved V gene accounts for under half of the shortfall where checked; the remainder is of unknown origin. The DNA was the basis for D and trimming; V, J and clone size are from that table. This sample lists over 150,000 clones; 90% were detected once. 0.5% to 0.65% of the sample belongs to the ten largest clones.

Whole blood was collected in K2EDTA tubes by collaborating institutions according to the institutions' own protocols. For TCRbeta analysis, collaborators shipped samples as frozen whole blood, isolated PBMCs, or DNA extracted from either of those sample types. The CDR3 runs 18 amino acids, cysteine and phenylalanine included. Only CDR3 DNA is held: 54 bases, read in frame from base 1. V has 0 bases trimmed and J has 0 bases trimmed; junction bases matching no gene number 8. The germline V gene (reference sequence) sets CDR1 to WNHNN and CDR2 to SYGVQD. The full study reports these points: The amount of clinical and demographic metadata varied by source and participant and was provided uncurated.

Recombination joined TRBV10-1 with TRBJ2-3; 8 nucleotides in the junction match TRBD2. The source material was peripheral blood. This receptor was obtained from a man in his forties or fifties with acute or convalescent COVID-19. The DNA is as follows: TGCGCCAGCAGTGAGTCGATCGCTAGCGGGCACAGCACAGATACGCAGTATTTT. This translates into CASSESIASGHSTDTQYF.